This TCR beta chain comes out of a study of radiation and T cells in renal cell carcinoma (dated by TCRdb to the early 2020s). Regarding the study in general: Samples were obtained from a clinical trial, in which 15 Gy stereotactic body radiation therapy was delivered to primary renal cell carcinomas and nephrectomy was performed 4 weeks later. In the approximately 49 samples combined, several million unique CDR3 nucleotide sequences were found, encoding roughly 2.5 million unique CDR3 amino acid sequences. In total, around 53 samples, comprising approximately 25 tumors and 27 peripheral blood samples, were subjected to TCR beta sequencing.

What the authors observed across the whole study: In blood, the top tumor clonotypes increased from baseline to 2 weeks after radiation and then shrank by 4 weeks, which suggests a temporary expansion of tumor-resident clones. Dynamics of the blood repertoire were not tracked past 4 weeks after treatment. Effects of radiation dose or scheduling on the TCR repertoire could not be addressed with the single-armed trial design. No pretreatment tumor biopsies were available, so the baseline intratumoral presence of clonotypes could not be determined.

As concerns this clone: What antigen it recognizes has not been identified. No base quality values were provided; no much bigger clone lies one nucleotide off.

In light of the paper, this sample's time point label describes: blood 2 weeks post-SBRT. The sample's treatment or condition label, in plain terms: 15 Gy SBRT to primary tumor, nephrectomy 4 weeks later. Serial peripheral blood from radiation-treated patients was sampled at baseline, 2 weeks and 4 weeks after SBRT to track tumor-enriched clonotypes. Renal cell carcinoma with clear cell pathology was present in all patients. The QIAamp DNA Blood Mini Kit (Qiagen) was used to prepare genomic DNA for TCR sequencing. The analyses included only samples that passed all quality control checks. TCR beta libraries were generated from genomic DNA with the immunoSEQ kit, following the manufacturer's recommendations. Library preparation used a first multiplex PCR with proprietary primers, then a second PCR adding unique barcodes, with bead cleanups after each round. A kit-provided positive control reaction and a negative control reaction were included in every sample batch. The final libraries were assessed on an Agilent 4200 TapeStation D1000 ScreenTape, pooled by volume, and quantified by qPCR. Sequencing ran on an Illumina NextSeq500 with a MidOutput 150-cycle cartridge, using 156 Read1 and 15 Index1 cycles with kit custom primers. The pooled library was loaded at around 0.93 pM with around 22% PhiX control spiked in. Per the authors' processing: Vendor-processed data were analyzed in R, with a clonotype defined as all T cells sharing the same CDR3 nucleotide sequence. In the clone abundance analyses, frequencies were normalized to the 10,000 most abundant clones in each sample. Public T cell clones, which averaged fewer than five per sample, were removed prior to analysis. A difference in abundance of at least 32-fold between compartments was used to define tumor-enriched and baseline blood-enriched clonotypes. A beta-binomial differential abundance model was used to identify clonotypes that expanded or contracted between blood time points. Similarity between tumor and blood repertoires was quantified using the Baroni-Urbani and Buser coefficient, and groups were compared with two-tailed Wilcoxon tests in R. What TCRdb holds here is the immuneACCESS table cut down to in-frame rearrangements. Part of the clones is not present; checked against another copy, under half of the missing clones reflect an unresolved V gene, and the others are unexplained. V, J and clone size are taken as reported in that table, and D and trimming were inferred from the DNA itself. The sample table records 150,000 to 180,000 clones; over 80% of these occur just once. 10% to 15% of the sample is in the top ten clones.

The CDR3, from cysteine to phenylalanine, totals 13 residues. Of the read, only the CDR3 DNA is kept; its 39 bases are in frame from base 1. V is pared back by 2 bases and J by 0 bases, with 6 bases lying between the germline termini. Taken from the germline V gene (reference sequence), the CDR1 and CDR2 loops are GTSNPN and SVGIG. This receptor was obtained from a woman aged 45-65 years with renal cell carcinoma. The sample consisted of blood, taken from a patient whose treatment included radiotherapy and nephrectomy. Recombination joined TRBV30 with TRBJ2-3, with the D gene uncertain. The CDR3 reads as follows: CAWSKGSTDTQYF. The nucleotide sequence is given as TGTGCCTGGAGTAAAGGCAGCACAGATACGCAGTATTTT.